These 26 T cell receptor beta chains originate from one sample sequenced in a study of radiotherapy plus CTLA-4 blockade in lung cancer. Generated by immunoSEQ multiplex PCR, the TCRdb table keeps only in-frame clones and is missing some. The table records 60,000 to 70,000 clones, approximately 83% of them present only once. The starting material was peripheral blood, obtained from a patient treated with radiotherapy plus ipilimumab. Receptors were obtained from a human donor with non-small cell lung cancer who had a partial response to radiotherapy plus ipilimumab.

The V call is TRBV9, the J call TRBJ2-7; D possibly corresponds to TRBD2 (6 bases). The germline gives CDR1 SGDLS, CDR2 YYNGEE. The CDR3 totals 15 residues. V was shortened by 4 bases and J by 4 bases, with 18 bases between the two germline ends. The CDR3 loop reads CASSLLAEALYEQYF. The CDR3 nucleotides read TGTGCCAGCAGCCTATTAGCGGAGGCGCTGTACGAGCAGTACTTC.

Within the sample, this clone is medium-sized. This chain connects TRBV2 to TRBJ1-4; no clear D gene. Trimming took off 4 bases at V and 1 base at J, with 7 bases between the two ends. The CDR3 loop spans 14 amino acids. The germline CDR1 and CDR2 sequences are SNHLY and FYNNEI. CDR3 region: CASSGLGTNEKLFF. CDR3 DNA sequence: TGTGCCAGCAGTGGCCTAGGAACTAATGAAAAACTGTTTTTT.

The CDR3 reads CASSLDRESEKLFF. CDR3 nucleotide sequence: TGTGCCAGCAGCTTAGACAGGGAAAGTGAAAAACTGTTTTTT. The V gene is TRBV7-7, the J gene TRBJ1-4; possibly TRBD1 for D (6 bases). The V gene's germline CDR1 is SSHAT and CDR2 FNYEAQ (reference sequence). V was cut by 1 base and J by 7 bases, with 10 bases left in between. CDR3 size: 14 residues.

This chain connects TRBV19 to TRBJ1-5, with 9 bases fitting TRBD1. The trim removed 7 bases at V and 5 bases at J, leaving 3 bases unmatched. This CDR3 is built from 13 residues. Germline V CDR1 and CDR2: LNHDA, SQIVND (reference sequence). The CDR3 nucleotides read TGTGCCAGTACGGGACAGGGACATCAGCCCCAGCATTTT. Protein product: CASTGQGHQPQHF. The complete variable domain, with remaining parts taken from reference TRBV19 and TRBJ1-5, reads DGGITQSPKYLFRKEGQNVTLSCEQNLNHDAMYWYRQDPGQGLRLIYYSQIVNDFQKGDIAEGYSVSREKKESFPLTVTSAQKNPTAFYLCASTGQGHQPQHFGDGTRLSIL.

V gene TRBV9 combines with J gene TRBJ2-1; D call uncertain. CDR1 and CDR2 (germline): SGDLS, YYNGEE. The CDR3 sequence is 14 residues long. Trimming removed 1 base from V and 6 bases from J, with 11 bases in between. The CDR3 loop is CASSVMARGNEQFF. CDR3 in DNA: TGTGCCAGCAGCGTAATGGCGAGAGGCAATGAGCAGTTCTTC.

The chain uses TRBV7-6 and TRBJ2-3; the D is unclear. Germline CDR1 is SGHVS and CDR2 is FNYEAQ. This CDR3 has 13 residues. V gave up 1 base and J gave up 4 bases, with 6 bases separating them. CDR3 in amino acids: CASSLGRADTQYF. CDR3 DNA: TGTGCCAGCAGCTTAGGTCGAGCAGATACGCAGTATTTT.

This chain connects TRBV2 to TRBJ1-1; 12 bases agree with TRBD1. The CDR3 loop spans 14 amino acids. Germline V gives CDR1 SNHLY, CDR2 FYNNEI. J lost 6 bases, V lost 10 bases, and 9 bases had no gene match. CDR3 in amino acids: CATPGGTGGSEAFF. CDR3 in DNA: TGTGCCACCCCGGGGGGGACAGGGGGCTCTGAAGCTTTCTTT.

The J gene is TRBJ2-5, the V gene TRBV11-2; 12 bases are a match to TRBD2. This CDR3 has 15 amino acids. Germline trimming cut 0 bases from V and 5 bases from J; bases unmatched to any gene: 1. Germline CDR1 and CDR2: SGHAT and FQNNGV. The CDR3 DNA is TGTGCCAGCAGCTTAGATCTAGCGGGAGGGGAGACCCAGTACTTC. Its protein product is CASSLDLAGGETQYF. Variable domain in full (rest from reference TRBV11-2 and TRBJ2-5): EAGVAQSPRYKIIEKRQSVAFWCNPISGHATLYWYQQILGQGPKLLIQFQNNGVVDDSQLPKDRFSAERLKGVDSTLKIQPAKLEDSAVYLCASSLDLAGGETQYFGPGTRLLVL.

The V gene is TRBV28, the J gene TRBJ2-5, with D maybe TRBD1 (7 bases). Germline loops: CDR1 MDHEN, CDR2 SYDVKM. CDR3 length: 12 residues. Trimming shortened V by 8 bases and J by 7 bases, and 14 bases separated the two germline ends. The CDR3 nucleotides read TGTGCCAGCCTGTCTCAGGGGGGGACCCAGTACTTC. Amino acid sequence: CASLSQGGTQYF.

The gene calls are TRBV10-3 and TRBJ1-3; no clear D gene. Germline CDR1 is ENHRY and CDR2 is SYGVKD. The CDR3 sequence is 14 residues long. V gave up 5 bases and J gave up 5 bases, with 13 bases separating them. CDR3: CAISTPGGRNTIYF. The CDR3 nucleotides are TGTGCCATCAGTACACCGGGAGGAAGAAACACCATATATTTT.

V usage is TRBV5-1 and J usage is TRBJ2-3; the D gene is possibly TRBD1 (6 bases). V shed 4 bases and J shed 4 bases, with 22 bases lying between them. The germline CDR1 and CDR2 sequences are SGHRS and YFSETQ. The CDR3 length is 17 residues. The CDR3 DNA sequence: TGCGCCAGCAGCCGCGAGGGGAGTACAGGGAACCCAGATACGCAGTATTTT. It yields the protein CASSREGSTGNPDTQYF.

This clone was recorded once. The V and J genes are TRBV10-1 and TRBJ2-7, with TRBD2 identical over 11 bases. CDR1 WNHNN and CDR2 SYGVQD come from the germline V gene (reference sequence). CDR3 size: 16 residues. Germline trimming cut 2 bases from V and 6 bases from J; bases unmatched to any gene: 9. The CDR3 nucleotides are TGCGCCAGCAGTGAGAATACTAGCGGGAGAAACGGCGAGCAGTACTTC. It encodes CASSENTSGRNGEQYF.

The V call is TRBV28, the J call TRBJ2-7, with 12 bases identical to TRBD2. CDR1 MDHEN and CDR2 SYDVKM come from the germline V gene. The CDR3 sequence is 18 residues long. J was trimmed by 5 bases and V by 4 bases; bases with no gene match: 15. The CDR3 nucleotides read TGTGCCAGCAGTTCCCAGGTACCTCCTAGCGGGAGGGCCCACGAGCAGTACTTC. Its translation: CASSSQVPPSGRAHEQYF.

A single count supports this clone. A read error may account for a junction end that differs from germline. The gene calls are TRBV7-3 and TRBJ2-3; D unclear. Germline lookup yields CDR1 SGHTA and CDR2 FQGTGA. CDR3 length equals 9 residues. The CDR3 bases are TGTGCCACCACAAATACGCAGTATTTT. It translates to CATTNTQYF.

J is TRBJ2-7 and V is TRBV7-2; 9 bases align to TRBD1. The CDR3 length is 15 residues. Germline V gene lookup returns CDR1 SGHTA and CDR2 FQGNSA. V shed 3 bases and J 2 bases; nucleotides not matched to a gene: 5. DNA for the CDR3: TGTGCCAGCAGCTTTGGGACAGGGATTACCTACGAGCAGTACTTC. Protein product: CASSFGTGITYEQYF.

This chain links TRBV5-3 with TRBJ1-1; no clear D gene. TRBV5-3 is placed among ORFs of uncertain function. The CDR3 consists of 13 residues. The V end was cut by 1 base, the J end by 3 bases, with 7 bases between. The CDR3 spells CARSLIRYTEAFF. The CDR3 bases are TGTGCCAGAAGCTTGATACGGTACACTGAAGCTTTCTTT.

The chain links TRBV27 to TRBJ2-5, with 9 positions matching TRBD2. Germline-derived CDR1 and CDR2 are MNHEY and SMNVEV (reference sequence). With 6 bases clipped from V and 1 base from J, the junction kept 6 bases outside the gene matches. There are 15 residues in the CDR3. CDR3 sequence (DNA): TGTGCCAGCAGAAGACTAGCGGACCGCCAAGAGACCCAGTACTTC. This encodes CASRRLADRQETQYF.

Here the CDR3 DNA reads TGTGCCAGCACCCGGGGCGGGGGATCAATCTACGAGCAGTACTTC. Translating it yields CASTRGGGSIYEQYF. The J gene is TRBJ2-7, the V gene TRBV28; 7 bases agree with TRBD2. The J segment lost 3 bases and the V segment lost 7 bases, leaving 12 bases of the junction unmatched. The CDR3 is 15 amino acids. CDR1 MDHEN and CDR2 SYDVKM come from the germline V gene.

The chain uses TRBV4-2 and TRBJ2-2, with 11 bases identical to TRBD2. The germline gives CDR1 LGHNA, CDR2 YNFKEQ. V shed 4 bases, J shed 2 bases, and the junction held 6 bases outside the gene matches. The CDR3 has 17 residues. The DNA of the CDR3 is TGTGCCAGCAGCCTACGTAGCGGGAGGGGAAACACCGGGGAGCTGTTTTTT. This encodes CASSLRSGRGNTGELFF.

Here the CDR3 reads CASSDQTGTGNQPQHF. CDR3 nucleotides: TGTGCCAGCAGTGACCAGACAGGGACAGGCAATCAGCCCCAGCATTTT. V usage is TRBV6-1 and J usage is TRBJ1-5, with TRBD1 identical over 7 bases. Germline V gene data show CDR1 as MNHNS and CDR2 as SASEGT. Trimming took 3 bases from V and 2 from J; bases not matched to a gene: 7. This CDR3 contains 16 residues.

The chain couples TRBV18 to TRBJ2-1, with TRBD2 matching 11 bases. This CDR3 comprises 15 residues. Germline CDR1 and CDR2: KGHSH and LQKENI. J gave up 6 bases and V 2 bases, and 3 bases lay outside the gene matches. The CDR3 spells CASSPDGTSGNEQFF. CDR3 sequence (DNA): TGTGCCAGCTCACCAGATGGGACTAGCGGCAATGAGCAGTTCTTC.

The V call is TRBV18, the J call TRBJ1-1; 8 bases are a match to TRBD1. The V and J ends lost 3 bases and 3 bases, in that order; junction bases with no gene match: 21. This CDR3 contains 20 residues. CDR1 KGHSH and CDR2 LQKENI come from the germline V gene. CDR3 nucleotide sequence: TGTGCCAGCTCACCCTTAATCTCGGACAGGGACTCCCCCATGGACACTGAAGCTTTCTTT. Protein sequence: CASSPLISDRDSPMDTEAFF.

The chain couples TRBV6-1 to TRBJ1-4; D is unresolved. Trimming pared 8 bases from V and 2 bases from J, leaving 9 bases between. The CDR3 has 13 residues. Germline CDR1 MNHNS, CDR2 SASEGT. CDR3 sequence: CASSPRTNEKLFF. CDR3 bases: TGTGCCAGCTCCCCCAGGACTAATGAAAAACTGTTTTTT.

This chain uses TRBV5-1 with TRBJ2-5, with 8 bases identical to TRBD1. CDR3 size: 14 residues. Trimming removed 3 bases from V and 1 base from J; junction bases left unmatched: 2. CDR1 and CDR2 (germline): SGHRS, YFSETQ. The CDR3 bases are TGCGCCAGCAGCTGGACAGGGACCCAAGAGACCCAGTACTTC. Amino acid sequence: CASSWTGTQETQYF.

The CDR3 is CSGQGTYEQYF. DNA for the CDR3: TGCAGTGGTCAGGGAACGTACGAGCAGTACTTC. The chain has TRBV20-1 and TRBJ2-7, with TRBD1 as a possible D gene (5 bases). Germline CDR1 is DFQATT and CDR2 is SNEGSKA (reference sequence). Trimming removed 7 bases from V and 4 bases from J, with 11 bases in between. This CDR3 spans 11 amino acids.

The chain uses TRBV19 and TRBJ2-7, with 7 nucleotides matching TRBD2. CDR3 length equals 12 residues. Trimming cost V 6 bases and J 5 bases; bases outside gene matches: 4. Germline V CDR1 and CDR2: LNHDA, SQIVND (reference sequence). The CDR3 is CASRGEGHEQYF. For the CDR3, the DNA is TGTGCCAGTAGGGGGGAGGGCCACGAGCAGTACTTC. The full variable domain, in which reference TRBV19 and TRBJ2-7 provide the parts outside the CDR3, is DGGITQSPKYLFRKEGQNVTLSCEQNLNHDAMYWYRQDPGQGLRLIYYSQIVNDFQKGDIAEGYSVSREKKESFPLTVTSAQKNPTAFYLCASRGEGHEQYFGPGTRLTVT.